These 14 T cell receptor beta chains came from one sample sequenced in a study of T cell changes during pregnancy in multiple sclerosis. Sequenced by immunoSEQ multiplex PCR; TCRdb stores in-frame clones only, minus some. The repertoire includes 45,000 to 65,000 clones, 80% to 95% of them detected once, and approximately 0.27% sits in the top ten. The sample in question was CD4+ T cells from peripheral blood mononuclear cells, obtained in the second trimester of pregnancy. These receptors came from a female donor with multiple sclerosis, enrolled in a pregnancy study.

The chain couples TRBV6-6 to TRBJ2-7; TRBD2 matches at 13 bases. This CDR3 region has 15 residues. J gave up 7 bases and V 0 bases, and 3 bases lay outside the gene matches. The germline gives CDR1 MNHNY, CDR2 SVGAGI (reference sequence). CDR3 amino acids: CASSYSTSGGAEQYF. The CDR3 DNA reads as TGTGCCAGCAGTTACTCTACTAGCGGGGGGGCTGAGCAGTACTTC.

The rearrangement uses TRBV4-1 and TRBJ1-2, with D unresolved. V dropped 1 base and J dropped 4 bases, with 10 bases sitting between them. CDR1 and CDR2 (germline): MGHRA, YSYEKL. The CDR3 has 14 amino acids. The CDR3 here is CASSQGVPSYGYTF. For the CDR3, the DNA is TGCGCCAGCAGCCAAGGGGTCCCTAGCTATGGCTACACCTTC.

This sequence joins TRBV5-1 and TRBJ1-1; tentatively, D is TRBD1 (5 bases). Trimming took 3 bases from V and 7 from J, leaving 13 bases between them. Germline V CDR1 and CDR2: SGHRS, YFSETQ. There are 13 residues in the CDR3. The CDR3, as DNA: TGCGCCAGCAGCTCCCTCCTTGACAGTGAAGCTTTCTTT. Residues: CASSSLLDSEAFF. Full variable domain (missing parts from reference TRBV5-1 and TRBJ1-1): KAGVTQTPRYLIKTRGQQVTLSCSPISGHRSVSWYQQTPGQGLQFLFEYFSETQRNKGNFPGRFSGRQFSNSRSEMNVSTLELGDSALYLCASSSLLDSEAFFGQGTRLTVV.

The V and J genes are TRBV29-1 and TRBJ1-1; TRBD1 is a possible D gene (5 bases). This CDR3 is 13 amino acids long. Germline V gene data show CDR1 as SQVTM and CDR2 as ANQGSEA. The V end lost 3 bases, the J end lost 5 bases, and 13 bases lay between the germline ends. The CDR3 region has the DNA TGCAGCGTTGAGCCCCAGGGCCTTACTGAAGCTTTCTTT. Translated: CSVEPQGLTEAFF.

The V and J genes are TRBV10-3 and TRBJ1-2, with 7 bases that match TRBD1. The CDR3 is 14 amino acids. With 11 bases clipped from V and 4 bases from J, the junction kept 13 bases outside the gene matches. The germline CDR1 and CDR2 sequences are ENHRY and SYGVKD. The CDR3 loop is CALWTGENAYGYTF. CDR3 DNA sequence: TGTGCCCTCTGGACAGGAGAAAACGCCTATGGCTACACCTTC.

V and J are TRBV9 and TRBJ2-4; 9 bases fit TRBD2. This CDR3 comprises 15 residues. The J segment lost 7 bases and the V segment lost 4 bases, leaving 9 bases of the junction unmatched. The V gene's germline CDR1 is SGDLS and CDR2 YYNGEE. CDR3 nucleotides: TGTGCCAGCAGCCAGGCTAGCGGGATTTTCAACATTCAGTACTTC. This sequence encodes CASSQASGIFNIQYF.

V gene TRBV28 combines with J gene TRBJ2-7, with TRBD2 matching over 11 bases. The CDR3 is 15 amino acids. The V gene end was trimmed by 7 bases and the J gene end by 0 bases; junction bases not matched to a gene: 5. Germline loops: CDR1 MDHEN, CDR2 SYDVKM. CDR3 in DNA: TGTGCCAGCACCAGTAGCGGGGGGGACTCCTACGAGCAGTACTTC. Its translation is CASTSSGGDSYEQYF.

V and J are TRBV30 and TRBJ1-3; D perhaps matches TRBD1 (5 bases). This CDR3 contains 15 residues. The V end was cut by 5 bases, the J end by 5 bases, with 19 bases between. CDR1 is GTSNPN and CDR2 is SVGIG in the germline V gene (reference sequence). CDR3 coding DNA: TGTGCCTGGGCCAAGGGGTTCACTATGCGAAACACCATATATTTT. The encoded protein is CAWAKGFTMRNTIYF.

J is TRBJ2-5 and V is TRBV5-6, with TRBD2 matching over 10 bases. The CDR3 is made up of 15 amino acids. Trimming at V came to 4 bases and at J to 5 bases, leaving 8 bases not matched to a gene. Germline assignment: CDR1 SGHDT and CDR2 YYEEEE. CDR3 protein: CASSTQRGGTETQYF. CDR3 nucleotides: TGTGCCAGCAGCACCCAGCGGGGGGGCACGGAGACCCAGTACTTC.

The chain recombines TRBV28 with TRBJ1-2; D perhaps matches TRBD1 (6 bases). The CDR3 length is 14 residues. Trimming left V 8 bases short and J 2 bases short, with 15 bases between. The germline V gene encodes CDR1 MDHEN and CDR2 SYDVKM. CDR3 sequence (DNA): TGTGCCAGCGCGGGGGGGACAAACAACTATGGCTACACCTTC. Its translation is CASAGGTNNYGYTF.

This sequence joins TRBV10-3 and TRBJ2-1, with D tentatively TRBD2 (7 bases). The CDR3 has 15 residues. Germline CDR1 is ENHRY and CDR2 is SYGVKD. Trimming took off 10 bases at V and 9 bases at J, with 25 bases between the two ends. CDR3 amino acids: CASGLEWDLQGEQFF. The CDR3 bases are TGTGCCAGCGGACTAGAATGGGATCTACAGGGTGAGCAGTTCTTC.

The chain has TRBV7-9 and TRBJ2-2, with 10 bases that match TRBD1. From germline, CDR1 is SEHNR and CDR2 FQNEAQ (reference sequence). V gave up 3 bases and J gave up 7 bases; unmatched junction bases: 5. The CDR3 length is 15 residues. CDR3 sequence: CASSFLGQGGGELFF. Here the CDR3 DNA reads TGTGCCAGCAGCTTTCTTGGACAGGGGGGCGGGGAGCTGTTTTTT.

For the CDR3, the DNA is TGTGCCAGCAGTTACACAAGCAATCAGCCCCAGCATTTT. Amino acid sequence: CASSYTSNQPQHF. The chain is built from TRBV6-5 and TRBJ1-5; no reliable D call. This CDR3 contains 13 residues. V lost 2 bases, J lost 1 base, and 3 bases lay in between. Germline CDR1 and CDR2: MNHEY and SVGAGI.

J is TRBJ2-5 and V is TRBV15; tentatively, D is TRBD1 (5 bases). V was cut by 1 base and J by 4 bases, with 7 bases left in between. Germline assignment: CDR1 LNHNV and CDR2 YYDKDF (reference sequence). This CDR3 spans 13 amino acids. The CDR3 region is CATSRGQGETQYF. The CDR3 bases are TGTGCCACCAGCAGAGGGCAGGGAGAGACCCAGTACTTC.